This section outlines one T cell receptor (beta chain) sequence together with its context. Its antigen is currently unknown. The data stem from a study of CD8+ T cells in alopecia areata. The wider study: A 6-month off-drug phase came after tofacitinib, which had lasted 6 to 18 months. Study-wide findings and caveats: The treated group had a single nonresponder, limiting CD8+ expansion-response conclusions. Lesional scalp exceeded normal scalp in clonality, especially in alopecia totalis/universalis.

CDR1 is MNHNY, CDR2 SVGAGI, per germline (reference sequence). V was pared by 0 bases and J by 4 bases, with 4 bases between. CDR3 length: 13 amino acids. Treatment specified: oral pan-JAK inhibitor, 5-10 mg twice daily. Collection of lesional scalp punch biopsies and peripheral blood was performed in alopecia areata patients. RNA extraction was followed by reverse transcription into cDNA, which acted as the sequencing template. Assay used: immunoSEQ multiplex PCR; TCRdb lists only in-frame clones, some missing. Of around 300,000 clones listed, roughly 60% are singletons. Sequenced here: CD4+ T cells sorted from blood, sampled at roughly week 53, from a patient treated with tofacitinib. This TCR was recovered from a human donor with alopecia areata. The gene calls are TRBV6-6 and TRBJ1-5; the D is unclear. The CDR3 nucleotides are TGTGCCAGCAGTTACTCGATGAATCAGCCCCAGCATTTT. Translated, it gives CASSYSMNQPQHF.